Many counts were recorded for the clone carrying this TCR beta chain. CDR3 regions were amplified by Arm-PCR using iRepertoire HTBI primers to build TCR beta libraries. Each CDR3 protein gets one entry after TCRdb re-called the multiplex PCR reads with MiXCR. Among roughly 520,000 distinct CDR3 sequences listed, approximately 12% were seen once. This sample was included in a study of regulatory T cells in long-lasting Graves disease. Time point indicated: newly diagnosed GD, antithyroid drugs for less than 3 months. Preparation of the TCR library used RNA extracted from PBMCs. The V segment lost 4 bases and the J segment 2 bases; nucleotides outside the gene matches: 12. Germline CDR1 KGHDR, CDR2 SFDVKD. The CDR3 consists of 18 residues. This sample also belongs to another study, concerning T cells in Graves' hyperthyroidism and ophthalmopathy.

Sequencing was performed on peripheral blood mononuclear cells (PBMCs), taken at new diagnosis, from a patient treated with antithyroid drugs. The TCR was taken from a woman in her twenties or thirties with Graves disease. V usage is TRBV24-1 and J usage is TRBJ2-3; 9 bases match TRBD2. CDR3 DNA: TGTGCCACCAGTGACTCGACTGTAGCGGGAGACTACACAGATACGCAGTATTTT. This sequence encodes CATSDSTVAGDYTDTQYF.